This T cell receptor beta chain was sequenced for a study of tumor and adjacent non-tumor tissue in lung cancer. Study-level information: Histology: about a dozen adenocarcinoma, a couple of squamous cell carcinoma, 1 small cell lung cancer.

TCRbeta libraries were built with three rounds of nested PCR, modified from ARM-PCR. TCRdb re-called the multiplex PCR reads with MiXCR, one entry per CDR3 protein. The table includes over 60,000 distinct CDR3 sequences, around 85% detected once. Study results and limitations: TCR diversity was significantly greater in tumor than normal lung tissue.

The template was RNA from unsorted bulk tissue. Between August and November 2014, newly diagnosed, chemotherapy-naive lung cancer patients underwent thoracic surgery in China. The CDR3 consists of 14 residues. V lost 4 bases and J lost 12; bases outside the gene matches: 13. CDR1 SQVTM and CDR2 ANQGSEA come from the germline V gene. For this clonotype: What it binds is not known.

The chain has TRBV29-1 and TRBJ2-1, with 9 bases identical to TRBD2. The material sequenced was lung tumor tissue. The TCR was taken from a woman aged 50 to 60 with non-small cell lung cancer. The CDR3 nucleotides read TGCAGCGTTGTCTCCGCGGGAGGGCCCTATGGGCAGTTCTTC. This sequence encodes CSVVSAGGPYGQFF.